The rows below give T cell receptor beta chains drawn from one sample of a study of OX40 agonist ivuxolimab in advanced cancers. Data came from immunoSEQ multiplex PCR; TCRdb stores just in-frame clones and leaves some out. The sample lists some 70,000 clones, 75% to 90% seen once, with around 8.2% in the top ten. Sequencing was performed on CD4+ or CD8+ T cells sorted from blood, taken in a trial of the OX40 agonist ivuxolimab. Receptor source: an adult with an advanced solid tumor such as melanoma, head and neck, liver or kidney cancer. CDR3s include the opening cysteine and the closing phenylalanine or tryptophan. Fields, in order: clone size, D gene, V gene, J gene, CDR3 length, CDR3 protein, CDR3 DNA. A D gene is named only where the DNA matches it firmly. Size values are once, few and many counts, or a class for expanded clones, and some rows have none.

NA	NA	TRBV23-1	TRBJ1-1	11	CASSTGPPAFF	TGCGCCAGCAGTACCGGACCGCCAGCTTTCTTT
NA	NA	TRBV5-1	TRBJ2-1	13	CASSRTSNHEQFF	TGCGCCAGCAGCAGGACGAGCAACCATGAGCAGTTCTTC
NA	NA	TRBV6-1	TRBJ1-5	15	CASTGRQQGGQPQHF	TGTGCCAGCACCGGCCGCCAACAGGGTGGGCAGCCCCAGCATTTT
NA	TRBD1	TRBV11-3	TRBJ1-2	15	CASSLRQGEGYGYTF	TGTGCCAGCAGCCTCAGACAGGGCGAGGGTTATGGCTACACCTTC
NA	NA	TRBV19	TRBJ1-2	14	CASSIVNGNYGYTF	TGTGCCAGTAGTATTGTTAACGGAAACTATGGCTACACCTTC
NA	TRBD2	TRBV11-3	TRBJ2-1	14	CASSFSGGAYEQFF	TGTGCCAGCAGCTTTAGCGGGGGGGCATATGAGCAGTTCTTC
NA	NA	TRBV28	TRBJ2-7	13	CASRAGSSYEQYF	TGTGCCAGCAGAGCAGGGTCCTCCTACGAGCAGTACTTC
NA	NA	TRBV9	TRBJ2-1	15	CASSVSGGLGDEQFF	TGTGCCAGCAGCGTATCCGGGGGGCTCGGGGATGAGCAGTTCTTC
NA	NA	TRBV5-5	TRBJ1-5	18	CASSLGQDTLLSNQPQHF	TGTGCCAGCAGCTTGGGACAGGATACACTTCTTAGCAATCAGCCCCAGCATTTT
NA	NA	TRBV6-5	TRBJ2-5	14	CASSYLDSQETQYF	TGTGCCAGCAGTTACCTGGACAGTCAAGAGACCCAGTACTTC
NA	NA	TRBV4-2	TRBJ2-7	16	CASSQVPTIGSYEQYF	TGTGCCAGCAGCCAAGTTCCCACAATCGGCTCCTACGAGCAGTACTTC
NA	NA	TRBV9	TRBJ1-1	15	CASSVSVGLNTEAFF	TGTGCCAGCAGCGTATCTGTTGGGTTGAACACTGAAGCTTTCTTT
NA	NA	TRBV2	TRBJ2-5	12	CASTDGFETQYF	TGTGCCAGCACCGACGGCTTCGAGACCCAGTACTTC
NA	NA	TRBV5-4	TRBJ2-5	15	CASSLALGDQETQYF	TGTGCCAGCAGCTTGGCCCTGGGGGACCAAGAGACCCAGTACTTC
NA	NA	TRBV2	TRBJ1-2	12	CASSEGPYGYTF	TGTGCCAGCAGTGAGGGCCCCTATGGCTACACCTTC
NA	TRBD1	TRBV30	TRBJ1-1	13	CAWGTRAPGQHFF	TGTGCCTGGGGAACACGGGCACCGGGACAGCATTTCTTT
NA	TRBD2	TRBV27	TRBJ2-7	16	CASSLLGGGRVYEQYF	TGTGCCAGCAGTTTATTGGGGGGTGGGAGGGTCTACGAGCAGTACTTC
NA	NA	TRBV7-9	TRBJ2-7	13	CASSLKGTHEQYF	TGTGCCAGCAGCTTGAAGGGAACCCACGAGCAGTACTTC
NA	TRBD1	TRBV5-4	TRBJ1-4	14	CASSLQGEGEKLFF	TGTGCCAGCAGCTTGCAGGGGGAGGGTGAAAAACTGTTTTTT
once	NA	TRBV5-1	TRBJ1-1	16	CASSSTLTRGRGEAFF	TGCGCCAGCAGCTCAACACTGACACGGGGCCGAGGTGAAGCTTTCTTT
NA	NA	TRBV30	TRBJ1-6	19	CAWSVVEIRANSYNSPLHF	TGTGCCTGGAGTGTAGTAGAGATCAGGGCCAACTCCTATAATTCACCCCTCCACTTT
NA	NA	TRBV28	TRBJ1-3	11	CASSLVDTIYF	TGTGCCAGCAGTTTAGTGGACACCATATATTTT
NA	NA	TRBV25-1	TRBJ1-2	12	CASSETGAGYTF	TGTGCCAGCAGTGAAACAGGAGCTGGCTACACCTTC
NA	NA	TRBV5-1	TRBJ1-1	13	CASRSPLNTEAFF	TGCGCCAGCAGATCCCCCCTGAACACTGAAGCTTTCTTT
NA	NA	TRBV20-1	TRBJ2-1	11	CSAISGNEQFF	TGCAGTGCTATTAGCGGCAATGAGCAGTTCTTC
once	NA	TRBV7-2	TRBJ2-5	13	CASSLEAEETQYF	TGTGCCAGCAGCTTAGAAGCAGAAGAGACCCAGTACTTC
NA	TRBD1	TRBV5-1	TRBJ1-2	16	CASSFSGGESGYGYTF	TGCGCCAGCAGCTTCTCAGGGGGCGAATCGGGCTATGGCTACACCTTC
NA	NA	TRBV18	TRBJ1-1	14	CASSPGSLNTEAFF	TGTGCCAGCTCTCCAGGGTCCCTGAACACTGAAGCTTTCTTT
NA	NA	TRBV29-1	TRBJ1-2	13	CSVAPTGINGYTF	TGCAGCGTTGCGCCAACAGGGATTAATGGCTACACCTTC
NA	NA	TRBV30	TRBJ1-2	14	CAWSADLTGYGYTF	TGTGCCTGGAGTGCCGATCTGACCGGCTATGGCTACACCTTC
once	NA	TRBV7-8	TRBJ1-1	16	CASSLENRGRNTEAFF	TGTGCCAGCAGCTTAGAAAACCGGGGGCGGAACACTGAAGCTTTCTTT
NA	TRBD1	TRBV9	TRBJ1-4	14	CASSVGDRTEKLFF	TGTGCCAGCAGCGTAGGGGACAGGACAGAAAAACTGTTTTTT
NA	TRBD2	TRBV7-2	TRBJ2-2	14	CASSLTSGTGELFF	TGTGCCAGCAGTCTGACTAGCGGGACCGGGGAGCTGTTTTTT
NA	NA	TRBV19	TRBJ1-5	16	CASHTRGLYSNQPQHF	TGTGCCAGTCACACCCGGGGGCTATATAGCAATCAGCCCCAGCATTTT
NA	NA	TRBV19	TRBJ1-5	15	CASSITSNSNQPQHF	TGTGCCAGTAGTATAACAAGTAATAGCAATCAGCCCCAGCATTTT
NA	NA	TRBV5-1	TRBJ1-5	13	CASSFESNQPQHF	TGCGCCAGCAGCTTTGAAAGCAATCAGCCCCAGCATTTT
NA	TRBD1	TRBV6-4	TRBJ2-6	17	CAIFRDRDSGGANVLTF	TGTGCCATTTTCCGGGACAGGGATTCAGGTGGGGCCAACGTCCTGACTTTC
NA	NA	TRBV18	TRBJ1-2	16	CASSPFFQGGNYGYTF	TGTGCCAGCTCACCGTTTTTTCAGGGAGGCAACTATGGCTACACCTTC
few	NA	TRBV18	TRBJ2-5	13	CASSSGSQETQYF	TGTGCCAGCTCATCCGGGAGTCAGGAGACCCAGTACTTC
NA	TRBD1	TRBV7-9	TRBJ1-4	17	CASSFPGQGILGEKLFF	TGTGCCAGCAGCTTTCCGGGACAGGGGATTCTCGGGGAAAAACTGTTTTTT
NA	TRBD1	TRBV19	TRBJ1-5	18	CASSSDGTGVRSNQPQHF	TGTGCCAGTAGTTCAGACGGGACAGGGGTGAGGAGCAATCAGCCCCAGCATTTT
NA	NA	TRBV5-1	TRBJ2-7	13	CASSFGGFYEQYF	TGCGCCAGCAGCTTCGGGGGCTTCTACGAGCAGTACTTC
NA	NA	TRBV5-1	TRBJ1-2	14	CASSPGGSADGYTF	TGCGCCAGCAGCCCCGGGGGTTCCGCGGATGGCTACACCTTC
NA	TRBD2	TRBV18	TRBJ2-1	13	CASSPGRVIEQFF	TGTGCCAGCTCACCGGGGAGGGTTATTGAGCAGTTCTTC
NA	NA	TRBV2	TRBJ1-1	11	CASSGDDRTFF	TGTGCCAGCAGTGGCGACGACAGAACTTTCTTT
NA	TRBD2	TRBV5-4	TRBJ2-1	14	CASSPGLDDDEQFF	TGTGCCAGCAGCCCAGGACTAGACGACGATGAGCAGTTCTTC